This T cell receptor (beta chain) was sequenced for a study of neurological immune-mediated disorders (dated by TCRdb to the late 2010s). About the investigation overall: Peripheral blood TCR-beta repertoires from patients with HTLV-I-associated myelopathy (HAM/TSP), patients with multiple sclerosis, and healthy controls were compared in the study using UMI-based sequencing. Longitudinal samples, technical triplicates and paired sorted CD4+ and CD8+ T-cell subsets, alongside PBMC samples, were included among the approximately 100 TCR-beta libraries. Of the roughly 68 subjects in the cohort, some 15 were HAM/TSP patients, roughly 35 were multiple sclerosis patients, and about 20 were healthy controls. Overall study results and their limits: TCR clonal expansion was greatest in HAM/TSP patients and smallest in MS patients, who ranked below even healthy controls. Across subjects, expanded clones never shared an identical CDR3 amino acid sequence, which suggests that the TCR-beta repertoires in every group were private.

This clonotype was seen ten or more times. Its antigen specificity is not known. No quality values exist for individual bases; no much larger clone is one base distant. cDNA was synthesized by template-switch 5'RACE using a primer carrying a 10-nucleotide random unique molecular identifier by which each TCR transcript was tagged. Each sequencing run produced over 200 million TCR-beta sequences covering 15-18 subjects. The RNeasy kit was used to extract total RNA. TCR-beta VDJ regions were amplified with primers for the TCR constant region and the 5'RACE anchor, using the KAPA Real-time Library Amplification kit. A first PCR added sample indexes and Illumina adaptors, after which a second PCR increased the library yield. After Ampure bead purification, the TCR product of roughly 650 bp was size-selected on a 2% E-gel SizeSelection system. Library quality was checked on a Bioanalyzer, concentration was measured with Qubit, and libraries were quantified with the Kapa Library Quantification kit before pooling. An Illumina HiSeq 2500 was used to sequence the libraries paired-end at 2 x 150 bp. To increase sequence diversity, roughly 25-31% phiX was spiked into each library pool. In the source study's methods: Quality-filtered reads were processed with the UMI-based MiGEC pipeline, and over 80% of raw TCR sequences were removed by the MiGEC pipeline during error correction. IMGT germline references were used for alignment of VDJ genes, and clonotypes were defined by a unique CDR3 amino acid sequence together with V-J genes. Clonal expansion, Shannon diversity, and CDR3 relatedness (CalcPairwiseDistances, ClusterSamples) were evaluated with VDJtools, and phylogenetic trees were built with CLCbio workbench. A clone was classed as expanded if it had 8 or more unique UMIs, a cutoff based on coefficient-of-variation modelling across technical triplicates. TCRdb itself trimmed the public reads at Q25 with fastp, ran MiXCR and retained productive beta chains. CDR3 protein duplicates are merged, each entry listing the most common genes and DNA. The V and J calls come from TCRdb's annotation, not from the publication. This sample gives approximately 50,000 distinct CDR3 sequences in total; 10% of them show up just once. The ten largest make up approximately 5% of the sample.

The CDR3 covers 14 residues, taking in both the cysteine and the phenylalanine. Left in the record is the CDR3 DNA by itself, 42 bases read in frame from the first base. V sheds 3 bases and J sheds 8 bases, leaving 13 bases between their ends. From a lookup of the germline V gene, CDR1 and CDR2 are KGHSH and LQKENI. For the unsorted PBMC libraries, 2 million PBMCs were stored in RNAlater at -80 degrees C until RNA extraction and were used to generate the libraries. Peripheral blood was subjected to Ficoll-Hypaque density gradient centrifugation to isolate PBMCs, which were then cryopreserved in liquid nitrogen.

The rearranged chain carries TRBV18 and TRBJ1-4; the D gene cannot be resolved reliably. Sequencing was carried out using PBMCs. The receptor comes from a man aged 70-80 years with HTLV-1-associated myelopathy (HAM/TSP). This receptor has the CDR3 CASSPGPPGEKLFF. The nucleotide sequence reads TGTGCCAGCTCACCTGGACCGCCGGGGGAAAAACTGTTTTTT.